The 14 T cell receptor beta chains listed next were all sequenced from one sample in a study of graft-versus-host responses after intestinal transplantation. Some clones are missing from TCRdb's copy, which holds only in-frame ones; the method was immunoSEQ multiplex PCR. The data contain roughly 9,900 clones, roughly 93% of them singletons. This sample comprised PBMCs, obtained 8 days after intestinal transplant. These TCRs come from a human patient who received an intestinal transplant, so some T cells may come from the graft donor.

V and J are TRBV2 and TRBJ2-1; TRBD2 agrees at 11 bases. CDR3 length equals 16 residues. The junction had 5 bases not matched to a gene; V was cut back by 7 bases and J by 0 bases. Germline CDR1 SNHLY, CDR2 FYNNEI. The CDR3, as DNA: TGTGCCAGCAAAACTAGCGGGGGAGGCTCCTACAATGAGCAGTTCTTC. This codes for CASKTSGGGSYNEQFF.

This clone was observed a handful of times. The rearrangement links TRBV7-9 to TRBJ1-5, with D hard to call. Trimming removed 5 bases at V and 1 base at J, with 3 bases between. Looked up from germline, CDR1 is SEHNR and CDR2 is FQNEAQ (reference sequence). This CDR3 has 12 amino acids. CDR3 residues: CASSPSNQPQHF. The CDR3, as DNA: TGTGCCAGCAGCCCCAGCAATCAGCCCCAGCATTTT.

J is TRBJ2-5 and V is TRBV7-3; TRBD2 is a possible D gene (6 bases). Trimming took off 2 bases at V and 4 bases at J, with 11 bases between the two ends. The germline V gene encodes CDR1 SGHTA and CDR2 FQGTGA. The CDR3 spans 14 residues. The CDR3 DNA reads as TGTGCCAGCAGCTTACAAGGAGGGGCAGAGACCCAGTACTTC. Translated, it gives CASSLQGGAETQYF.

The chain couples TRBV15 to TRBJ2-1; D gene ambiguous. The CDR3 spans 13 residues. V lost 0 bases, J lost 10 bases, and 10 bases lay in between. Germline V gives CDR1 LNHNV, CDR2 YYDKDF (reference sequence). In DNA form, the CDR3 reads TGTGCCACCAGCAGAGAGGGCTCCGGCGAGCAGTTCTTC. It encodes CATSREGSGEQFF.

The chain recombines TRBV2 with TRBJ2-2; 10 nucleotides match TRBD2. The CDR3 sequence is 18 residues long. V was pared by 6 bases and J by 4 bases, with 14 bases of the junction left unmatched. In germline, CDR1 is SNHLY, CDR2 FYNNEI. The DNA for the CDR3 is TGTGCCAGCAGCGTTCAGGTGCTAGCGGGGGTCGTCACCGGGGAGCTGTTTTTT. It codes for CASSVQVLAGVVTGELFF.

Here the CDR3 DNA reads TGTGCCAGCAGCCAAGTTACGGGAGTCGCCGAGCAGTACTTC. This encodes CASSQVTGVAEQYF. The chain recombines TRBV4-2 with TRBJ2-7, with a tentative D call TRBD2 (6 bases). This CDR3 has 14 amino acids. V lost 1 base and J 6 bases, leaving 13 bases between the germline ends. Germline V gene data show CDR1 as LGHNA and CDR2 as YNFKEQ.

This CDR3 reads CASSVGSGRLTGELFF. CDR3 sequence (DNA): TGTGCCAGCAGCGTAGGGAGCGGGAGGTTGACCGGGGAGCTGTTTTTT. The chain recombines TRBV9 with TRBJ2-2, with 9 positions matching TRBD2. Trimming cost V 0 bases and J 5 bases; bases outside gene matches: 5. The CDR3 is made up of 16 amino acids. Germline CDR1 and CDR2: SGDLS and YYNGEE.

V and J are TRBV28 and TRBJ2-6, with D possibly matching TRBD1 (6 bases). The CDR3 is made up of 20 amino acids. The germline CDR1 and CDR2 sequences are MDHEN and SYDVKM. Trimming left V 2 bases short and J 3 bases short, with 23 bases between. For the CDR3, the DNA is TGTGCCAGCAGTTTAAATTCACAGACAGGAGCCCCGTATGGGGCCAACGTCCTGACTTTC. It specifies CASSLNSQTGAPYGANVLTF.

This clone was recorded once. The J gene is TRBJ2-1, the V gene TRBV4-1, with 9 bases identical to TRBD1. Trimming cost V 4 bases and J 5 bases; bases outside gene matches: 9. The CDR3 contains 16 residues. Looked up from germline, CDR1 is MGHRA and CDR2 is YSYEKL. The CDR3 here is CASSPRTRQGDNEQFF. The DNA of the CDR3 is TGCGCCAGCAGCCCACGGACCCGACAGGGGGACAATGAGCAGTTCTTC.

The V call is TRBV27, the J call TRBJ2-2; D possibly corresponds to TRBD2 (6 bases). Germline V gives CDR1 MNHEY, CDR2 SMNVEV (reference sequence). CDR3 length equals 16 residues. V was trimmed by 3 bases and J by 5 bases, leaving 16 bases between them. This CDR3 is CASSLGAGGLTGELFF. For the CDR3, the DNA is TGTGCCAGCAGTTTGGGAGCCGGAGGGCTGACCGGGGAGCTGTTTTTT.

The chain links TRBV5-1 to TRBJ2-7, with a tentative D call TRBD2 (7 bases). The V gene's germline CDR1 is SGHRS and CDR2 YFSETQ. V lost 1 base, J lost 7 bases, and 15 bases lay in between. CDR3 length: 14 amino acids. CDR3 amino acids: CASSLWQGRGEQYF. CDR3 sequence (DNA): TGCGCCAGCAGCTTGTGGCAGGGGCGGGGGGAGCAGTACTTC.

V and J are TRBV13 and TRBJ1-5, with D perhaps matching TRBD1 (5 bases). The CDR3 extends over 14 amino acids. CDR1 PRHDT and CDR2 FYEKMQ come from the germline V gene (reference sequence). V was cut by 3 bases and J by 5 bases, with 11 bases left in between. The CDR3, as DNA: TGTGCCAGCAGCTTGGGGGACGGGGATCAGCCCCAGCATTTT. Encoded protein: CASSLGDGDQPQHF.

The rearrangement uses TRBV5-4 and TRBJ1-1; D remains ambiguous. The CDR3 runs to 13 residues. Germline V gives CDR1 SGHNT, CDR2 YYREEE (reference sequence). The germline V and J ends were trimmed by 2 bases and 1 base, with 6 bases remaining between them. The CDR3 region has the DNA TGTGCCAGCAGCTTATTGGGGAACACTGAAGCTTTCTTT. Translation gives CASSLLGNTEAFF.

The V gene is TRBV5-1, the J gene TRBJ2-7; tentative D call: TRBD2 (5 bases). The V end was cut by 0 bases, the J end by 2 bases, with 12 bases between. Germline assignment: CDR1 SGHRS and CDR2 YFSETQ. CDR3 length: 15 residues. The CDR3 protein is CASSLASSGTYEQYF. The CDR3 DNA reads TGCGCCAGCAGCTTGGCCTCTTCCGGGACCTACGAGCAGTACTTC. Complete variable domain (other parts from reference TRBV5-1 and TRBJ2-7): KAGVTQTPRYLIKTRGQQVTLSCSPISGHRSVSWYQQTPGQGLQFLFEYFSETQRNKGNFPGRFSGRQFSNSRSEMNVSTLELGDSALYLCASSLASSGTYEQYFGPGTRLTVT.